This T cell receptor beta chain was documented in a study of cytomegalovirus exposure and HLA in healthy donors. Study-wide findings and caveats: TCR beta V- and J-gene trimming, according to a later analysis, was linked to a missense DCLRE1C variant. In a later analysis, compared with equally common non-associated chains, HLA-associated beta chains were more expanded.

Vbeta (60) and Jbeta (13) primers were used in the PCR. TCRdb keeps only in-frame clones here, not all; method: immunoSEQ multiplex PCR. The table includes about 88,000 clones, 75% to 90% detected once. Remarks on this clone: The antigen is not known.

Specimen: PBMCs. This TCR was recovered from a man younger than 30 in good health and CMV-seronegative.

CDR3 nucleotides: TGCGCCAGCACCCTGTCAGAGGTGACCTACGAGCAGTACTTC. It is translated as CASTLSEVTYEQYF. This chain joins TRBV5-1 and TRBJ2-7; unclear D gene. Trimming stripped 6 bases from V and 2 bases from J, with 15 bases between. CDR3 length: 14 amino acids. Germline V gene data show CDR1 as SGHRS and CDR2 as YFSETQ.